These 7 T cell receptor beta chains were sequenced from one sample in a study of OX40 agonist ivuxolimab in advanced cancers. Libraries were prepared by immunoSEQ multiplex PCR; TCRdb keeps only in-frame clonotypes and omits some of them. The table records more than 30,000 clones, 75% to 90% of them present only once. The sequencing here drew on CD4+ or CD8+ T cells sorted from blood, taken in a trial of the OX40 agonist ivuxolimab. These receptors were obtained from an adult with an advanced solid tumor such as melanoma, head and neck, liver or kidney cancer.

This clone was recorded only once. V is TRBV19 and J is TRBJ2-5, with 9 bases that match TRBD2. CDR1 is LNHDA and CDR2 is SQIVND in the germline V gene (reference sequence). V shed 3 bases, J shed 0 bases, and the junction held 5 bases outside the gene matches. The CDR3 totals 16 residues. The DNA of the CDR3 is TGTGCCAGTAGTATCGGGCTAGCGGGAAACCAAGAGACCCAGTACTTC. It encodes CASSIGLAGNQETQYF.

The V and J genes are TRBV27 and TRBJ2-1, with D perhaps given as TRBD1 or TRBD2 (5 bases each). Germline V gene data show CDR1 as MNHEY and CDR2 as SMNVEV (reference sequence). The CDR3 is 15 amino acids. V was shortened by 5 bases and J by 3 bases, with 14 bases between the two germline ends. CDR3 DNA: TGTGCCAGCAGTCCGAGGTTGAGGGGCTACAATGAGCAGTTCTTC. The encoded protein is CASSPRLRGYNEQFF.

V gene TRBV27 combines with J gene TRBJ2-2; 7 bases align to TRBD2. V trimming: 4 bases; J trimming: 7 bases; junction bases outside the gene matches: 6. The CDR3 has 14 residues. The V gene's germline CDR1 is MNHEY and CDR2 SMNVEV (reference sequence). This CDR3 reads CASSWSGGGGELFF. CDR3 nucleotides: TGTGCCAGCAGTTGGTCGGGCGGGGGCGGGGAGCTGTTTTTT.

This clone is classed as medium-sized. The rearrangement links TRBV19 to TRBJ2-5; TRBD1 matches 9 bases. J gave up 6 bases and V 10 bases, and 6 bases lay outside the gene matches. The CDR3 loop spans 12 amino acids. Germline assignment: CDR1 LNHDA and CDR2 SQIVND (reference sequence). The CDR3 DNA reads TGTGCCACTAACAGGGGGCCAAAGACCCAGTACTTC. Encoded protein: CATNRGPKTQYF.

The chain has TRBV19 and TRBJ1-1; a weak D match, TRBD1 (5 bases). From germline, CDR1 is LNHDA and CDR2 SQIVND (reference sequence). CDR3 size: 13 residues. Trimming stripped 5 bases from V and 4 bases from J, with 11 bases between. The CDR3: CASSFYGGTEAFF. The CDR3 DNA sequence: TGTGCCAGTAGTTTTTACGGGGGCACTGAAGCTTTCTTT. Combining the CDR3 with reference TRBV19 and TRBJ1-1 gives the whole variable domain DGGITQSPKYLFRKEGQNVTLSCEQNLNHDAMYWYRQDPGQGLRLIYYSQIVNDFQKGDIAEGYSVSREKKESFPLTVTSAQKNPTAFYLCASSFYGGTEAFFGQGTRLTVV.

This clone turned up a few times. The chain joins TRBV5-5 to TRBJ1-1; D is undetermined. CDR1 is SGHKS and CDR2 is YYEKEE in the germline V gene (reference sequence). V lost 4 bases and J 4 bases, leaving 17 bases between the germline ends. The CDR3 contains 15 residues. CDR3 loop: CASSPRANRITEAFF. The DNA for the CDR3 is TGTGCCAGCAGCCCCCGGGCGAACCGTATCACTGAAGCTTTCTTT.

The chain recombines TRBV5-1 with TRBJ1-1; TRBD1 is a possible D gene (5 bases). V lost 2 bases, J lost 2 bases, and 10 bases lay in between. This CDR3 contains 14 residues. Germline CDR1 is SGHRS and CDR2 is YFSETQ. CDR3 DNA: TGCGCCAGCAGCTTAAGGGACTTAAACACTGAAGCTTTCTTT. This encodes CASSLRDLNTEAFF.